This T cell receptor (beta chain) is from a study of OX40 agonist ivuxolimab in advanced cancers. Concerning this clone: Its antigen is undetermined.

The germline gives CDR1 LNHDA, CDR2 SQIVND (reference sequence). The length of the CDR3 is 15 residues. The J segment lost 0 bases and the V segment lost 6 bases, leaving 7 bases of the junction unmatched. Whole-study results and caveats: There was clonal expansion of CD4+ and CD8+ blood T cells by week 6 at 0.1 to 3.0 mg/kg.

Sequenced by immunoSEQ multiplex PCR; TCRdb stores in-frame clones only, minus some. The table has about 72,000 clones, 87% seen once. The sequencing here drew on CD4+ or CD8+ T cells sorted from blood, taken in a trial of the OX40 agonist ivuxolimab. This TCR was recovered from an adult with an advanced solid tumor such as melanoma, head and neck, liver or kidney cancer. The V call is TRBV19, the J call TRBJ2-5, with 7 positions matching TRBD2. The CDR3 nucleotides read TGTGCCAGTAGACCTGGGGGGGTTAACCAAGAGACCCAGTACTTC. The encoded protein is CASRPGGVNQETQYF.